The 5 T cell receptor beta chains below all came from one sample that was sequenced in a study of T-cell memory formation after mild COVID-19 (dated by TCRdb to the early 2020s). Libraries came from 5' RACE. Sequencing used an Illumina NovaSeq 6000. TCRdb passed the public sequencing reads through fastp at Q25 and MiXCR, retaining productive beta sequences. Every entry covers one CDR3 protein and lists the most common genes and DNA from its rows. In this sample the table shows about 250,000 distinct CDR3 sequences, about a sixth of which occur a single time. The ten largest clones represent 3.5% to 4% of the sample. Sequencing used PBMCs or a T cell subset sorted from them (not recorded which). The receptors derive from a man aged 18 to 29 who had mild COVID-19 (a few samples of this study predate the infection). The sample titles of this study are shuffled in the database, so cell type and time point are left out; the donor was told from shared clones.

The chain combines TRBV7-9 with TRBJ2-3; 10 bases map to TRBD1. The CDR3 runs 18 residues. Trimming removed 3 bases from V and 5 bases from J; junction bases left unmatched: 14. Per germline, CDR1 SEHNR and CDR2 FQNEAQ (reference sequence). CDR3 amino acids: CASSFLLTTGGVEDTQYF. Written as DNA, the CDR3 is TGTGCCAGCAGCTTCCTACTTACGACAGGGGGCGTTGAAGATACGCAGTATTTT.

This clonotype was observed a handful of times. This chain links TRBV2 with TRBJ2-3, with D uncertain. The ends were cut back, 6 bases at V and 4 bases at J, with 11 bases in the middle. The CDR3 length is 13 residues. Germline V lookup: CDR1 SNHLY, CDR2 FYNNEI. CDR3 sequence reads: CASRPEIADTQYF. The CDR3 nucleotides are TGTGCCAGCAGGCCAGAAATCGCAGATACGCAGTATTTT.

This rearrangement joins TRBV6-2 or TRBV6-3 to TRBJ2-1; the D gene is possibly TRBD1 (6 bases). The CDR3 covers 15 residues. Trimming removed 6 bases at V and 5 bases at J, with 17 bases between. Germline values: CDR1 MNHEY, CDR2 SVGEGT. CDR3 residues: CASRPPGHGNNEQFF. The DNA of the CDR3 is TGTGCCAGCAGACCCCCGGGACACGGGAACAATGAGCAGTTCTTC.

This rearrangement joins TRBV12-3 or TRBV12-4 to TRBJ1-2; a weak D match, TRBD1 (5 bases). This CDR3 spans 12 amino acids. V shed 4 bases and J shed 10 bases, with 13 bases lying between them. CDR3 nucleotides: TGTGCCAGCAGTTGGGGCAGTACCAACTACACCTTC. Translated: CASSWGSTNYTF.

The chain is built from TRBV12-3 or TRBV12-4 and TRBJ1-1; the D is unclear. Between the trimmed V and J ends, which lost 7 bases and 1 base, there was a span of 13 bases. The CDR3 has 14 residues. The CDR3 region is CASTPGRTNTEAFF. The CDR3 DNA reads as TGTGCCAGCACACCGGGCAGAACGAACACTGAAGCTTTCTTT.